Listed here are 8 T cell receptor beta chains from one sample, sequenced in a study of blood T cells in healthy people across ages. The authors ran a second PCR of 7 to 11 cycles using a sample-barcoded 5' primer and a J-beta primer mix. TCRdb independently ran MiXCR on the 5' RACE reads; one entry per CDR3 protein. The sample lists approximately 600,000 distinct CDR3 sequences, around three fifths occurring once. Material: blood. These receptors originate from a man in his 60s in good health.

The table lists this clonotype with a few counts. The chain has TRBV20-1 and TRBJ2-1; 8 bases are a match to TRBD2. The CDR3 contains 13 residues. Germline V gene lookup returns CDR1 DFQATT and CDR2 SNEGSKA (reference sequence). Unmatched junction bases numbered 2, after V lost 1 base and J lost 6 bases. The chain's CDR3 is CSARVAGGNEQFF. The CDR3 DNA reads as TGCAGTGCTAGAGTGGCGGGGGGCAATGAGCAGTTCTTC.

The rearrangement links TRBV20-1 to TRBJ2-2; D gene uncertain. Germline-derived CDR1 and CDR2 are DFQATT and SNEGSKA (reference sequence). Trimming removed 2 bases from V and 4 bases from J, with 14 bases in between. The CDR3 has 15 amino acids. CDR3 DNA sequence: TGCAGTGCTAGAAGGAGTGGTTCGCGCACCGGGGAGCTGTTTTTT. It specifies CSARRSGSRTGELFF.

This clonotype was detected a few times. The rearrangement uses TRBV4-1 and TRBJ1-4, with D possibly matching TRBD1 (5 bases). CDR1 is MGHRA, CDR2 YSYEKL, per germline. The CDR3 totals 15 residues. Trimming removed 0 bases from V and 8 bases from J, with 13 bases in between. The CDR3 reads CASSQDWGMGEKLFF. CDR3 coding DNA: TGCGCCAGCAGCCAAGATTGGGGGATGGGCGAAAAACTGTTTTTT.

This clonotype occurred a few times. The genes are TRBV20-1 and TRBJ2-5, with D perhaps TRBD1 or TRBD2 (5 bases each). V lost 5 bases and J 1 base, leaving 8 bases between the germline ends. Germline V gives CDR1 DFQATT, CDR2 SNEGSKA (reference sequence). This CDR3 region has 12 residues. The DNA of the CDR3 is TGCAGTGCTTGGGGACGCCAAGAGACCCAGTACTTC. Translating gives CSAWGRQETQYF.

The J gene is TRBJ2-3, the V gene TRBV12-3 or TRBV12-4; D gene ambiguous. V was shortened by 6 bases and J by 0 bases, with 16 bases between the two germline ends. This CDR3 spans 16 amino acids. Here the CDR3 reads CASSLTRPRSTDTQYF. The CDR3 DNA is TGTGCCAGCAGCTTAACCCGCCCAAGAAGCACAGATACGCAGTATTTT.

Note on this clonotype: One end of the junction does not line up with germline, which may come from a read error. The gene calls are TRBV10-1 and TRBJ2-1; maybe TRBD2 (6 bases). Germline V gives CDR1 WNHNN, CDR2 SYGVQD (reference sequence). The CDR3 has 15 amino acids. The CDR3 loop reads CASSVFGGDYNEQFF. The CDR3 nucleotides read TGCGCCAGTAGTGTTTTCGGGGGAGACTACAATGAGCAGTTCTTC.

The chain couples TRBV6-2 or TRBV6-3 to TRBJ2-5; D gene ambiguous. The length of the CDR3 is 15 residues. Germline V gene lookup returns CDR1 MNHEY and CDR2 SVGEGT. V shed 2 bases and J shed 1 base, with 11 bases lying between them. CDR3 residues: CASSYRVGSQETQYF. The CDR3 nucleotides read TGTGCCAGCAGTTACAGGGTTGGCAGCCAAGAGACCCAGTACTTC.

This sequence joins TRBV20-1 and TRBJ2-1; D may match TRBD1 or TRBD2 (6 bases each). CDR3 length: 15 amino acids. CDR1 is DFQATT and CDR2 is SNEGSKA in the germline V gene (reference sequence). Trimming cost V 6 bases and J 0 bases, with 15 bases left between them. The CDR3 is CSALGGPSSYNEQFF. CDR3 coding DNA: TGCAGTGCACTAGGGGGGCCCAGCTCCTACAATGAGCAGTTCTTC.